The 26 T cell receptor beta chains given below trace back to one sample, sequenced in a study of cytomegalovirus exposure and HLA in healthy donors. The PCR used 60 Vbeta and 13 Jbeta primers. The protocol was immunoSEQ multiplex PCR, while the TCRdb copy is restricted to in-frame clones and leaves out a portion. Here the sample spans around 180,000 clones, approximately 81% being singletons. Sequencing used PBMCs. These receptors were collected from a woman aged 18-29 years in good health and CMV-seropositive.

This chain uses TRBV28 with TRBJ1-1, with 7 bases lining up with TRBD1. The CDR3 is 14 amino acids. The trim removed 4 bases at V and 0 bases at J, leaving 2 bases unmatched. CDR1 MDHEN and CDR2 SYDVKM come from the germline V gene. The CDR3: CASSYRGMNTEAFF. CDR3 DNA sequence: TGTGCCAGCAGTTACAGGGGCATGAACACTGAAGCTTTCTTT.

This chain links TRBV15 with TRBJ1-1; 8 bases match TRBD1. The length of the CDR3 is 13 residues. The V and J ends lost 3 bases and 8 bases, in that order; junction bases with no gene match: 5. Germline V CDR1 and CDR2: LNHNV, YYDKDF (reference sequence). The CDR3 DNA reads TGTGCCACCAGCAGTGGGACAGGCGGGGAAGCTTTCTTT. Its protein product is CATSSGTGGEAFF. The full variable domain, rest sourced from reference TRBV15 and TRBJ1-1, is DAMVIQNPRYQVTQFGKPVTLSCSQTLNHNVMYWYQQKSSQAPKLLFHYYDKDFNNEADTPDNFQSRRPNTSFCFLDIRSPGLGDTAMYLCATSSGTGGEAFFGQGTRLTVV.

The CDR3 loop reads CASSQVGTGVGGYTF. As DNA, the CDR3 is TGCGCCAGCAGCCAAGTTGGGACAGGGGTAGGGGGCTACACCTTC. J is TRBJ1-2 and V is TRBV4-1; 10 bases line up with TRBD1. Germline lookup yields CDR1 MGHRA and CDR2 YSYEKL. The CDR3 consists of 15 residues. V dropped 1 base and J dropped 8; count of bases not matched to a gene: 7.

The chain's CDR3 is CASSLRDYTGELFF. The CDR3 DNA reads TGTGCCAGCAGCTTGCGAGACTACACCGGGGAGCTGTTTTTT. The rearrangement uses TRBV5-4 and TRBJ2-2; no clear D gene. The CDR3 has 14 residues. V was clipped by 1 base and J by 3 bases, with 7 bases between them. Germline V lookup: CDR1 SGHNT, CDR2 YYREEE (reference sequence).

The chain couples TRBV7-9 to TRBJ2-2; 9 nucleotides line up with TRBD1. The CDR3 has 15 amino acids. The germline V gene encodes CDR1 SEHNR and CDR2 FQNEAQ (reference sequence). V gave up 6 bases and J gave up 4 bases; unmatched junction bases: 6. The DNA of the CDR3 is TGTGCCAGCAGGGCGGGACAGGGTAGCACCGGGGAGCTGTTTTTT. Translation: CASRAGQGSTGELFF.

The chain links TRBV7-2 to TRBJ1-6; possibly TRBD1 for D (5 bases). V was clipped by 1 base and J by 8 bases, with 12 bases between them. In germline, CDR1 is SGHTA, CDR2 FQGNSA. This CDR3 is built from 15 residues. The CDR3 protein is CASSLVGQGYSPLHF. Written as DNA, the CDR3 is TGTGCCAGCAGCTTAGTTGGTCAGGGATATTCACCCCTCCACTTT.

The count of this clone is one. J is TRBJ2-6 and V is TRBV2; maybe TRBD2 (6 bases). Germline assignment: CDR1 SNHLY and CDR2 FYNNEI. CDR3 length: 14 residues. Trimming took 8 bases from V and 1 from J, leaving 9 bases between them. Written as DNA, the CDR3 is TGTGCCAGCTTCGGGGGTTCTGGGGCCAACGTCCTGACTTTC. This codes for CASFGGSGANVLTF.

The chain links TRBV6-5 to TRBJ2-6; D is perhaps TRBD1 (5 bases). CDR1 MNHEY and CDR2 SVGAGI come from the germline V gene. Deletions cut 2 bases from V and 2 bases from J, with 10 bases between. CDR3 length: 16 residues. The CDR3 nucleotides are TGTGCCAGCAGTTACGGGATAGGGGCTGGGGCCAACGTCCTGACTTTC. This gives the protein CASSYGIGAGANVLTF.

This clone was counted a single time. One end of the junction fails to match germline, which may point to a read error. The chain has TRBV5-5 and TRBJ2-3; 7 positions match TRBD1. This CDR3 has 15 residues. Germline V gene lookup returns CDR1 SGHKS and CDR2 YYEKEE (reference sequence). In nucleotides, the CDR3 is TGTGCCAGCAGCGCCCGACAGGGTGGCACAAATACGCAGTATTTT. Protein product: CASSARQGGTNTQYF.

J is TRBJ2-2 and V is TRBV4-2, with 7 bases identical to TRBD2. Trimming cost V 1 base and J 5 bases; bases outside gene matches: 7. CDR3 length: 16 amino acids. From germline, CDR1 is LGHNA and CDR2 YNFKEQ. The CDR3 spells CASSQGEGRVTGELFF. The CDR3 region has the DNA TGTGCCAGCAGCCAAGGTGAAGGGAGGGTTACCGGGGAGCTGTTTTTT.

The chain combines TRBV27 with TRBJ2-7; 10 bases map to TRBD2. The trim removed 4 bases at V and 7 bases at J, leaving 10 bases unmatched. Per the germline V gene, CDR1 is MNHEY and CDR2 is SMNVEV (reference sequence). CDR3 size: 15 residues. The CDR3 protein is CASSSSGGAVGEQYV. The CDR3 DNA reads as TGTGCCAGCAGTTCCAGCGGGGGGGCAGTTGGTGAGCAGTACGTC.

The V gene is TRBV30, the J gene TRBJ2-7; 7 bases map to TRBD1. Trimming took 5 bases from V and 4 from J; bases not matched to a gene: 11. CDR1 GTSNPN and CDR2 SVGIG come from the germline V gene (reference sequence). CDR3 length equals 14 residues. The CDR3 bases are TGTGCCTGGGGAGGAGGACAGGCAAGATACGAGCAGTACTTC. Translation gives CAWGGGQARYEQYF. The full variable domain, rest sourced from reference TRBV30 and TRBJ2-7, is SQTIHQWPATLVQPVGSPLSLECTVEGTSNPNLYWYRQAAGRGLQLLFYSVGIGQISSEVPQNLSASRPQDRQFILSSKKLLLSDSGFYLCAWGGGQARYEQYFGPGTRLTVT.

This chain joins TRBV28 and TRBJ1-2; possibly TRBD1 for D (5 bases). CDR1 MDHEN and CDR2 SYDVKM come from the germline V gene. This CDR3 comprises 17 residues. Trimming stripped 4 bases from V and 5 bases from J, with 23 bases between. Here the CDR3 reads CASSSPEGYGGGYGYTF. Here the CDR3 DNA reads TGTGCCAGCAGTTCTCCGGAGGGGTACGGGGGGGGATATGGCTACACCTTC.

The CDR3 sequence is CSVPGTTNTGELFF. The CDR3 coding sequence is TGCAGCGTGCCCGGGACTACGAACACCGGGGAGCTGTTTTTT. V and J are TRBV29-1 and TRBJ2-2, with 7 bases identical to TRBD2. Trimming removed 6 bases from V and 0 bases from J; junction bases left unmatched: 4. Per germline, CDR1 SQVTM and CDR2 ANQGSEA. The CDR3 runs 14 residues.

This clone is a singleton in its sample. The genes are TRBV6-5 and TRBJ1-1; D may be TRBD1 (6 bases). Germline values: CDR1 MNHEY, CDR2 SVGAGI. Trimming stripped 0 bases from V and 6 bases from J, with 8 bases between. The CDR3 extends over 13 amino acids. The CDR3, as DNA: TGTGCCAGCAGTTACTCGACAGGTGCTGAAGCTTTCTTT. Its protein is CASSYSTGAEAFF.

The chain joins TRBV30 to TRBJ1-2; a weak D match, TRBD1 (6 bases). V lost 5 bases to trimming and J lost 2 bases, with 9 bases between them. CDR1 and CDR2 (germline): GTSNPN, SVGIG (reference sequence). This CDR3 is built from 12 residues. The CDR3 protein is CAWVRGNYGYTF. CDR3 in DNA: TGTGCCTGGGTGAGGGGGAACTATGGCTACACCTTC.

The chain joins TRBV21-1 to TRBJ2-1; the D call in the table, TRBD2, was not verified against the DNA. TRBV21-1 is assigned pseudogene status. The CDR3 consists of 17 residues. The chain's CDR3 is CASSKAVRAGGYNEQFF. CDR3 DNA sequence: TGTGCCAGCAGCAAAGCCGTCCGAGCGGGGGGATACAATGAGCAGTTCTTC.

The count of this clone is one. The J gene is TRBJ1-5, the V gene TRBV19; D may be TRBD1 (6 bases). CDR3 length: 12 amino acids. The ends were cut back, 11 bases at V and 3 bases at J, with 11 bases in the middle. Germline lookup yields CDR1 LNHDA and CDR2 SQIVND (reference sequence). CDR3 sequence reads: CALGHLNQPQHF. The CDR3 DNA is TGTGCCCTGGGACATCTCAATCAGCCCCAGCATTTT.

This chain connects TRBV28 to TRBJ2-1, with D uncertain. The CDR3 consists of 13 residues. CDR1 is MDHEN and CDR2 is SYDVKM in the germline V gene. Trimming took 3 bases from V and 12 from J, leaving 15 bases between them. CDR3 sequence reads: CASSFDGSTLQFF. The DNA for the CDR3 is TGTGCCAGCAGTTTTGATGGATCGACATTGCAGTTCTTC.

V gene TRBV10-3 combines with J gene TRBJ2-7, with a possible D match to TRBD1 (5 bases). The V gene's germline CDR1 is ENHRY and CDR2 SYGVKD. The germline V and J ends were trimmed by 5 bases and 2 bases, with 7 bases remaining between them. This CDR3 contains 12 residues. The CDR3 region is CAISPDTYEQYV. CDR3 coding DNA: TGTGCCATCAGTCCGGACACCTACGAGCAGTACGTC.

The chain carries TRBV7-9 and TRBJ2-1, with 8 bases aligning to TRBD1. The CDR3 consists of 16 residues. Germline values: CDR1 SEHNR, CDR2 FQNEAQ (reference sequence). V shed 5 bases and J 2 bases; nucleotides not matched to a gene: 8. The CDR3 sequence: CASSGRGQEAYNEQFF. The CDR3 region has the DNA TGTGCCAGCAGCGGCCGGGGACAGGAGGCCTACAATGAGCAGTTCTTC.

The chain couples TRBV7-2 to TRBJ1-2; TRBD1 aligns across 8 bases. V was clipped by 5 bases and J by 7 bases; unmatched bases: 6. Germline CDR1 SGHTA, CDR2 FQGNSA. CDR3 length equals 13 residues. CDR3 in DNA: TGTGCCAGCAGCCCTCAGGGGGCGAGTGGCTACACCTTC. Translation gives CASSPQGASGYTF.

This chain uses TRBV19 with TRBJ2-7, with TRBD1 matching 11 bases. Germline V gives CDR1 LNHDA, CDR2 SQIVND (reference sequence). Trimming removed 5 bases from V and 2 bases from J; junction bases left unmatched: 8. CDR3 length equals 16 residues. The CDR3 protein is CASSSRGTGGTYEQYF. CDR3 nucleotide sequence: TGTGCCAGTAGTTCGAGGGGGACAGGGGGGACCTACGAGCAGTACTTC.

This clone is a singleton in its sample. The gene calls are TRBV5-6 and TRBJ2-7, with a possible D match to TRBD1 (5 bases). Germline lookup yields CDR1 SGHDT and CDR2 YYEEEE. The CDR3 runs to 15 residues. Deletions cut 1 base from V and 3 bases from J, with 14 bases between. Written as DNA, the CDR3 is TGTGCCAGCAGCTTGTCTCAGGGATGGCTCTACGAGCAGTACTTC. Its translation is CASSLSQGWLYEQYF. Complete variable domain (other parts from reference TRBV5-6 and TRBJ2-7): DAGVTQSPTHLIKTRGQQVTLRCSPKSGHDTVSWYQQALGQGPQFIFQYYEEEERQRGNFPDRFSGHQFPNYSSELNVNALLLGDSALYLCASSLSQGWLYEQYFGPGTRLTVT.

The chain couples TRBV6-5 to TRBJ2-2, with D hard to call. This CDR3 has 15 residues. Trimming removed 0 bases from V and 4 bases from J, with 9 bases in between. Germline CDR1 and CDR2: MNHEY and SVGAGI. CDR3 nucleotides: TGTGCCAGCAGTTACTCCAACCAGTTCACCGGGGAGCTGTTTTTT. Its protein product is CASSYSNQFTGELFF.

A remark on this clone: A junction end diverges from the germline sequence, so it may reflect a read error. The V call is TRBV7-7, the J call TRBJ2-5; perhaps TRBD2 as D (6 bases). The CDR3 loop spans 14 amino acids. Germline assignment: CDR1 SSHAT and CDR2 FNYEAQ (reference sequence). The CDR3 reads CASSLVSGDGVQYF. The CDR3 coding sequence is TGTGCTAGCAGCTTAGTTAGCGGAGATGGGGTCCAGTACTTC. The whole variable domain, filled in from reference TRBV7-7 and TRBJ2-5, reads GAGVSQSPRYKVTKRGQDVTLRCDPISSHATLYWYQQALGQGPEFLTYFNYEAQPDKSGLPSDRFSAERPEGSISTLTIQRTEQRDSAMYRCASSLVSGDGVQYFGPGTRLLVL.